The next 11 T cell receptor beta chains were all read from a single sample in a study of blood T cell repertoires in COVID-19. Assay used: immunoSEQ multiplex PCR; TCRdb lists only in-frame clones, some missing. The table has some 170,000 clones, roughly four fifths seen once. The sample comprised peripheral blood. The receptors originated from a human donor in a cohort sampled during active COVID-19.

The chain carries TRBV19 and TRBJ1-2, with 7 bases that match TRBD1. Per germline, CDR1 LNHDA and CDR2 SQIVND (reference sequence). The CDR3 is 15 residues long. Unmatched junction bases numbered 10, after V lost 7 bases and J lost 2 bases. In nucleotides, the CDR3 is TGTGCCAGTACCCCTTGGACAGGCGCGAACTATGGCTACACCTTC. This gives the protein CASTPWTGANYGYTF.

The chain carries TRBV24-1 and TRBJ1-1; 7 bases line up with TRBD1. CDR3 length: 14 amino acids. J lost 1 base, V lost 7 bases, and 5 bases had no gene match. Germline V gene sequence: CDR1 KGHDR, CDR2 SFDVKD. The DNA for the CDR3 is TGTGCCACCAGCGCGACAGGGAGGAACACTGAAGCTTTCTTT. This gives the protein CATSATGRNTEAFF.

The CDR3 protein is CASSFRAQGNSPLHF. CDR3 DNA: TGTGCCAGCAGCTTCCGGGCCCAGGGAAATTCACCCCTCCACTTT. J is TRBJ1-6 and V is TRBV7-6; D possibly corresponds to TRBD1 (5 bases). V shed 3 bases and J shed 7 bases, with 13 bases lying between them. Germline V lookup: CDR1 SGHVS, CDR2 FNYEAQ. This CDR3 has 15 amino acids.

The rearrangement links TRBV7-8 to TRBJ1-5; D unresolved. This CDR3 is 14 amino acids long. The germline CDR1 and CDR2 sequences are SGHVS and FQNEAQ. V was pared by 5 bases and J by 0 bases, with 8 bases between. The CDR3: CASSGPGSNQPQHF. In DNA form, the CDR3 reads TGTGCCAGCAGCGGCCCAGGTAGCAATCAGCCCCAGCATTTT. Full variable domain (missing parts from reference TRBV7-8 and TRBJ1-5): GAGVSQSPRYKVAKRGQDVALRCDPISGHVSLFWYQQALGQGPEFLTYFQNEAQLDKSGLPSDRFFAERPEGSVSTLKIQRTQQEDSAVYLCASSGPGSNQPQHFGDGTRLSIL.

The chain joins TRBV28 to TRBJ2-7, with TRBD2 matching over 7 bases. V was clipped by 7 bases and J by 0 bases; unmatched bases: 6. The CDR3 has 14 residues. CDR1 and CDR2 (germline): MDHEN, SYDVKM. The CDR3 DNA follows: TGTGCCAGCACCCTCGGGGGGAGCTCCTACGAGCAGTACTTC. The encoded protein is CASTLGGSSYEQYF.

The rearrangement joins TRBV24-1 to TRBJ2-1; 8 positions match TRBD1. With V trimmed by 4 bases and J by 9 bases, 7 bases remained unmatched. The CDR3 is made up of 14 amino acids. Germline CDR1 KGHDR, CDR2 SFDVKD. The CDR3 loop is CATSDSSGGAEQFF. The CDR3 DNA is TGTGCCACCAGTGACTCCTCAGGGGGCGCTGAGCAGTTCTTC.

A word on this clone: The identical CDR3 is also encoded by other nucleotide sequences in the sample. The chain links TRBV7-8 to TRBJ1-1; possible D gene TRBD1, 6 bases. CDR3 length: 14 amino acids. The germline V gene encodes CDR1 SGHVS and CDR2 FQNEAQ. The V and J ends lost 1 base and 1 base respectively, with 7 bases between them. The CDR3 nucleotides read TGTGCCAGCAGCTTAGTACAGGGGAACACTGAAGCTTTCTTT. It is translated as CASSLVQGNTEAFF. Variable domain in full (rest from reference TRBV7-8 and TRBJ1-1): GAGVSQSPRYKVAKRGQDVALRCDPISGHVSLFWYQQALGQGPEFLTYFQNEAQLDKSGLPSDRFFAERPEGSVSTLKIQRTQQEDSAVYLCASSLVQGNTEAFFGQGTRLTVV.

The chain is built from TRBV5-1 and TRBJ2-3, with 7 bases that match TRBD2. The CDR3 extends over 17 amino acids. Per germline, CDR1 SGHRS and CDR2 YFSETQ. J gave up 0 bases and V 0 bases, and 7 bases lay outside the gene matches. In DNA form, the CDR3 reads TGCGCCAGCAGCTTGGGTCGGGGGGTGACTAGCACAGATACGCAGTATTTT. Translation gives CASSLGRGVTSTDTQYF.

The chain uses TRBV7-8 and TRBJ2-5; TRBD2 might be the D (5 bases). The CDR3 is 16 amino acids. Deletions cut 5 bases from V and 5 bases from J, with 21 bases between. Germline assignment: CDR1 SGHVS and CDR2 FQNEAQ. The CDR3 DNA sequence: TGTGCCAGCAGCCCTGACGTGGCAGGAGGAAGGGAGACCCAGTACTTC. This encodes CASSPDVAGGRETQYF. Filled out from reference TRBV7-8 and TRBJ2-5, the complete variable domain reads GAGVSQSPRYKVAKRGQDVALRCDPISGHVSLFWYQQALGQGPEFLTYFQNEAQLDKSGLPSDRFFAERPEGSVSTLKIQRTQQEDSAVYLCASSPDVAGGRETQYFGPGTRLLVL.

V and J are TRBV27 and TRBJ1-4, with TRBD1 identical over 7 bases. Germline CDR1 reads MNHEY; CDR2 reads SMNVEV (reference sequence). This CDR3 is 13 amino acids long. The trim removed 8 bases at V and 3 bases at J, leaving 3 bases unmatched. The CDR3 nucleotides read TGTGCCAGCCAGGGGACAGCTAATGAAAAACTGTTTTTT. It is translated as CASQGTANEKLFF.

The genes are TRBV30 and TRBJ2-5; D perhaps matches TRBD2 (5 bases). The CDR3 contains 12 residues. Germline V gene sequence: CDR1 GTSNPN, CDR2 SVGIG (reference sequence). V was pared by 5 bases and J by 3 bases, with 10 bases between. The CDR3 DNA sequence: TGTGCCTGGGTCGACGGGGAAGAGACCCAGTACTTC. Translation gives CAWVDGEETQYF.